Reported below is one TCR beta chain. This clone was counted only a few times. The target of this receptor is not known. Per-base quality was not reported, and no clone a single base away is much larger than it. The data derive from a study of blood T cell repertoires in COVID-19 (dated by TCRdb to about 2020). Notes on the research overall: Samples covering the acute and convalescent phases of COVID-19 were provided by collaborators in the United States, Italy and Spain. Deeply sampled blood TCRbeta repertoires from subjects exposed to, actively infected with, or recovered from COVID-19 were included in the dataset. Where HLA class I and class II types were available, the types were taken from metadata supplied by the sample provider, not from assay-based typing. Sample metadata almost always included a de-identified subject ID, COVID-19 status, age in years and sex. Samples were obtained from the ongoing ImmuneRACE study (first 160 participants) and from about 1,300 subjects provided by 6 global collaborators. The repertoires were made available in a free public database intended to serve as a resource for research on the immune response to SARS-CoV-2. The material from the prospective study consisted of cDNA or gDNA derived from T cells, B-cell-depleted T cells, or PBMCs.

In the prospective study, participants were roughly 18 to 100 years old, resided in 25 or so geographic areas of the United States, and were enrolled through a virtual design. To assign participants to cohorts, the prospective study relied on clinical history that participants themselves reported in a screening survey and a study questionnaire. Exposed participants had been in contact, within 2 weeks of entering the study, with a person who had a PCR-confirmed or clinician-diagnosed case of COVID-19. Each participant in the prospective study had whole blood, serum and a nasopharyngeal or oropharyngeal swab collected by mobile phlebotomists. Additional blood draws and questionnaires over an approximately 2-month period could optionally be provided by prospective study participants. Before DNA extraction, prospective study blood samples were shipped either frozen or at room temperature. TCRbeta CDR3 regions were amplified from genomic DNA by means of the immunoSEQ Assay, a bias-controlled multiplex PCR. The published analysis was carried out like this. Nucleated cell counts per sample were estimated from amplification of reference gene primers within the assay. To quantify the absolute abundance of each unique TCRbeta CDR3 rearrangement, sequence reads were collapsed and filtered. For each sample, productive Simpson clonality was calculated as the square root of Simpson's diversity index over productive rearrangements. Held by TCRdb, this immuneACCESS table contains in-frame sequences only and omits some clones. Under half of the omission traces to an unresolved V gene where checked; the cause of the rest is unknown. The DNA was the basis for D and trimming; V, J and clone size are from that table. Present in this sample are a few hundred thousand clones, roughly four fifths of which were seen just once. Together, the top ten hold less than 5.5% of the sample.

Results the study describes overall, beyond this receptor: Clinical and demographic metadata were provided uncurated, with the amount varying by source and participant.

The CDR3 numbers 15 residues from cysteine through phenylalanine. CDR3 DNA only is kept here, 45 bases in frame from base 1. This clonotype originated in a middle-aged man who had been exposed to COVID-19. The chain employs TRBV21-1 and TRBJ2-1; TRBD1 is the table's D call and was not checked against the DNA. TRBV21-1 is assigned pseudogene status. The sample consisted of PBMCs or T cells enriched from blood (not recorded which). The nucleotide sequence reads TGTGCCAGCAGCCGTAAGACTTTAAGGGGGCGAGAGCAGTTCTTC. This is translated as CASSRKTLRGREQFF.